This T cell receptor beta chain was sequenced for a study of blood T cells in healthy people across ages. Primed by a sample-barcoded 5' primer and a J-beta primer mix, a second PCR proceeded for about 7 to 12 cycles. TCRdb reprocessed the 5' RACE reads with MiXCR, giving one entry per CDR3 protein. The repertoire holds around 1,600,000 distinct CDR3 sequences, with 35% to 45% as singletons. The CDR3 extends over 19 amino acids. From germline, CDR1 is LGHNA and CDR2 YSLEER. About this clonotype itself: Its antigen is currently unknown. A junction end diverges from the germline sequence, so it may reflect a read error.

General study findings and limits: Estimates based on one million T cells were treated as lower bounds. Per million T cells, the diversity of TCR beta decreased roughly linearly as age advanced. There were more naive CD4+ cells and higher diversity in long-lived donors than in aged donors.

At least 7 million PBMCs were isolated per sample. This clonotype originated in a woman between 18 and 29 years old in good health. This sequence joins TRBV4-3 and TRBJ2-1; 11 bases fit TRBD2. Sequenced material: blood. The chain's CDR3 is CASSQEISGRALSYKEQFF. In DNA form, the CDR3 reads TGCGCCAGCAGCCAAGAGATTAGCGGGAGGGCCCTCTCCTACAAGGAGCAGTTCTTC.